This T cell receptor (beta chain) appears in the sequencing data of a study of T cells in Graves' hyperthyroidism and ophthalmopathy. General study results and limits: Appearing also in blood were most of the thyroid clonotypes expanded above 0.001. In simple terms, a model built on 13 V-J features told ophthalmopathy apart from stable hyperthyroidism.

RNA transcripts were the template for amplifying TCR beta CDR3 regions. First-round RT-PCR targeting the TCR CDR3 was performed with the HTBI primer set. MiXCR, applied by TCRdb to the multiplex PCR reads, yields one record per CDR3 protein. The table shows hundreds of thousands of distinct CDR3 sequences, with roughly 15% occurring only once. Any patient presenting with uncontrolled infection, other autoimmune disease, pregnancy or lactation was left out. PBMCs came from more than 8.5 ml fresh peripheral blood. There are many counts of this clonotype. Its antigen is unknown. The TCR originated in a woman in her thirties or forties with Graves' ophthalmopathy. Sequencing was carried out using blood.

The CDR3 nucleotides read TGCAGTGCTAGGCCCGGGACCTATGGCTACACCTTC. It translates to CSARPGTYGYTF. The chain couples TRBV20-1 to TRBJ1-2, with D maybe TRBD1 (5 bases). Trimming left V 3 bases short and J 4 bases short, with 9 bases between. Looked up from germline, CDR1 is DFQATT and CDR2 is SNEGSKA (reference sequence). The CDR3 runs to 12 residues.